This is a list of T cell receptor beta chains from one sample in a study of CD4 T cell repertoires in COVID-19. The data were produced by immunoSEQ multiplex PCR, yet TCRdb's version contains in-frame clones alone and is incomplete. The sample carries 20,000 or so clones, over 90% recorded once. Sequencing used circulating follicular helper CD4+ T cells (cTfh) from blood, obtained before the COVID-19 pandemic. The origin of the receptors is a human donor who had COVID-19. The CDR3 runs from the conserved cysteine through the conserved F or W. The D gene is left open where the match is weak.

D gene,J gene,V gene,CDR3 protein,CDR3 DNA
NA,TRBJ2-5,TRBV25-1,CASSDIQQDSEETQYF,TGTGCCAGCAGTGATATACAGCAAGATTCAGAAGAGACCCAGTACTTC
NA,TRBJ1-1,TRBV2,CASSAGGSEAFF,TGTGCCAGCAGTGCGGGCGGGAGTGAAGCTTTCTTT
TRBD1,TRBJ1-6,TRBV19,CASSGQGEPNSPLHF,TGTGCCAGTAGTGGACAGGGAGAGCCTAATTCACCCCTCCACTTT
TRBD1,TRBJ1-6,TRBV5-4,CASSLDRQGVTYNSPLHF,TGTGCCAGCAGCTTGGACCGCCAGGGGGTCACCTATAATTCACCCCTCCACTTT
NA,TRBJ2-3,TRBV10-1,CASSPGLASDTQYF,TGCGCCAGCAGCCCGGGACTGGCATCAGATACGCAGTATTTT
TRBD1,TRBJ1-2,TRBV7-8,CASSETGFGYTF,TGTGCCAGCAGCGAGACAGGGTTCGGCTACACCTTC
TRBD2,TRBJ2-3,TRBV9,CASSVSPLAGRTDTQYF,TGTGCCAGCAGCGTTTCGCCCCTAGCGGGGCGCACAGATACGCAGTATTTT
TRBD2,TRBJ2-2,TRBV10-3,CATRPAGGFNGELFF,TGTGCCACCCGCCCAGCGGGAGGTTTTAACGGGGAGCTGTTTTTT
TRBD2,TRBJ2-7,TRBV5-1,CASSLGLAGGPLSSYEQYF,TGCGCCAGCAGCTTGGGGCTAGCGGGGGGGCCCTTGAGCTCCTACGAGCAGTACTTC
NA,TRBJ1-5,TRBV28,CASSLATTSGQPQHF,TGTGCCAGCAGTTTAGCCACCACATCGGGTCAGCCCCAGCATTTT
NA,TRBJ1-1,TRBV10-1,CASSESRQGNTEAFF,TGCGCCAGCAGTGAGTCACGTCAGGGGAACACTGAAGCTTTCTTT